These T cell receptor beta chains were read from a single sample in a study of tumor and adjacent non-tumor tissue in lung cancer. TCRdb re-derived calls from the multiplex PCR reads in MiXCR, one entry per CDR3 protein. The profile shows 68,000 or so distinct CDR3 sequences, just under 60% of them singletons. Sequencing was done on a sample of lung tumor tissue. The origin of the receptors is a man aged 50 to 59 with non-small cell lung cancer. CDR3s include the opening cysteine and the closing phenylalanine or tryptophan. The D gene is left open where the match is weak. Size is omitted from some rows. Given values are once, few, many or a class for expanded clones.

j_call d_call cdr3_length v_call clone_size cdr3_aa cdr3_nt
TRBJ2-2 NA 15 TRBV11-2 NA CAGSNRLWEAGELFF TGTGCCGGCAGTAATCGACTATGGGAGGCCGGGGAGCTGTTTTTT
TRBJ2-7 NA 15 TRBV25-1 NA CASSEWGRSSYERYF TGTGCCAGCAGTGAATGGGGCAGGTCCTCCTACGAGCGGTACTTC
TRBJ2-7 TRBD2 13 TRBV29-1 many CSVTSGGTYEQYF TGCAGCGTAACTAGCGGGGGAACCTACGAGCAGTACTTC
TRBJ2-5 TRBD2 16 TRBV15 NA CATSREAGVFQETQYF TGTGCCACCAGCAGAGAAGCGGGGGTTTTTCAAGAGACCCAGTACTTC
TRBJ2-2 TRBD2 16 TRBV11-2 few CASSTPSGRVFGELFF TGTGCCAGCAGCACCCCTAGCGGGAGAGTTTTCGGGGAGCTGTTTTTT
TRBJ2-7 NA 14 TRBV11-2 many CASSLDIISYEQYF TGTGCCAGCAGCTTAGACATCATCTCCTACGAGCAGTACTTC
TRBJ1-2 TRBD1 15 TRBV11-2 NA CASSGRTGDHYGNTF TGTGCCAGCAGCGGGCGGACAGGGGACCACTATGGCAACACCTTC
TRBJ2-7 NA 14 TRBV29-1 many CSVVGGTLSYEQYF TGCAGCGTGGTAGGGGGGACACTCTCCTACGAGCAGTACTTC
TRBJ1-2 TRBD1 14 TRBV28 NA CASSPGQRNYGYTF TGTGCCAGCAGCCCGGGACAGAGAAACTATGGCTACACCTTC
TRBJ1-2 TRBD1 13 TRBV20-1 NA CSVGGQGVYGYTF TGCAGTGTGGGAGGACAGGGGGTGTATGGCTACACCTTC
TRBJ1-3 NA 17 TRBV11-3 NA CASSRYENGMKGNTIYF TGTGCCAGCAGCCGTTACGAGAACGGTATGAAAGGAAACACCATATATTTT
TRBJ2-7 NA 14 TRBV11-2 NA CASSPQAVGYVQYF TGTGCCAGCAGTCCCCAAGCGGTGGGGTACGTGCAGTACTTC
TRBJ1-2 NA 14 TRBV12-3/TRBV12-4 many CASSLGRELGGYTF TGTGCCAGCAGTTTAGGCAGGGAACTTGGGGGCTACACCTTC
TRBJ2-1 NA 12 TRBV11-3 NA CVSSSERFGIVF TGTGTCAGCAGCTCAGAACGGTTTGGGATTGTCTTC
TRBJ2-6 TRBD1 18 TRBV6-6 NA CASSCSPGQGSGANVLTF TGTGCCAGCAGTTGCTCCCCGGGACAGGGGTCTGGGGCCAACGTCCTGACTTTC
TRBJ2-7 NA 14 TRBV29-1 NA CSVVFASGSYRQYF NA
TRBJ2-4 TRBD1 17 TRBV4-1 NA CVRSYQGTGIGKNIQYF TGCGTCAGAAGCTACCAGGGGACAGGGATCGGCAAAAACATTCAGTACTTC
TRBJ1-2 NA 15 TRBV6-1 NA CASIPGAGLNYGYTF TGTGCCAGTATCCCCGGGGCAGGCCTTAACTATGGCTACACCTTC
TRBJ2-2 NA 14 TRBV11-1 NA CASSFQGRPPELFF TGTGCCAGCAGTTTCCAGGGTCGGCCCCCGGAGCTGTTTTTT
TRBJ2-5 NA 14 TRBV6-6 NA CACSYHERSETWYF TGTGCCTGCAGTTACCATGAGAGAAGTGAGACCTGGTACTTC
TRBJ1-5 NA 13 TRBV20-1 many CSAKAESDQPQHF TGCAGTGCTAAAGCAGAGTCGGATCAGCCCCAGCATTTT
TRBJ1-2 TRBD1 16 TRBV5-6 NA CASSPPGQGMHYGYIF TGTGCCAGCAGTCCGCCAGGACAGGGGATGCACTATGGCTACATCTTC
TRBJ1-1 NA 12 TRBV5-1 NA CASSGGGVEAFF TGCGCCAGCAGCGGAGGAGGGGTTGAAGCTTTCTTT
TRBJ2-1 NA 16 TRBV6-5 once CATSKTSGSSYNEQFF TGTGCCACCAGTAAAACTAGTGGGTCCTCCTATAATGAGCAGTTCTTC
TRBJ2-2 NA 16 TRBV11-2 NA CASNLVGGAKTGELFF TGTGCCAGCAACTTAGTGGGGGGGGCAAAAACCGGGGAGCTGTTTTTT
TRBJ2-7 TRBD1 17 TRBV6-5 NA CASSYPRQGEWPYEQYF TGTGCCAGCAGTTACCCTCGACAGGGAGAATGGCCATACGAGCAGTATTTC
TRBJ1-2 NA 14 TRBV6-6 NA CVNTLDGRMGGYTF TGTGTCAACACCCTGGACGGCCGAATGGGTGGCTACACCTTC
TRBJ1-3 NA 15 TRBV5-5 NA CASSPLRDSGNTIYF TGTGCCAGCAGCCCACTTCGGGATTCTGGAAACACTATATATTTT
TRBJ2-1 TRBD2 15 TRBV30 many CAWSVGLAGYNEQFF TGTGCCTGGAGTGTGGGACTAGCGGGCTACAATGAGCAGTTCTTC
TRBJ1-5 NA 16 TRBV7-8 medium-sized CASSLAGRVGVQPQHF TGTGCCAGCAGCTTAGCGGGCAGGGTCGGGGTTCAGCCCCAGCATTTT
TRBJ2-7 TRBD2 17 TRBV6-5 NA CASIKRLAGAPSYEQYF TGTGCCAGCATTAAGCGACTAGCGGGAGCCCCCTCCTACGAGCAGTACTTC
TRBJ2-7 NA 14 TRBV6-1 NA CASKLAEIFYEQYF TGTGCCAGCAAATTAGCGGAGATCTTCTACGAGCAGTACTTC
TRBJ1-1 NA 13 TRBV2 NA CASSAGFSTEAFF TGTGCCAGCAGTGCAGGGTTTAGCACTGAAGCTTTCTTT
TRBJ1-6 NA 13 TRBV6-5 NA CANTDRNYSPLHF TGTGCCAACACGGACAGAAATTATTCACCACTCCACTTT
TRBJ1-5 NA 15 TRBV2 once CASSELGRRRRPQHF TGTGCCAGCAGTGAATTAGGACGCAGAAGACGGCCCCAGCATTTT
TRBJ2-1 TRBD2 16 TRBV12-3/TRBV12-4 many CASSSPSGATYNEQFF TGTGCCAGCAGTAGTCCTAGCGGGGCCACCTACAATGAGCAGTTCTTC
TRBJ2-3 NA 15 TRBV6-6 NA CSSSLPQGPTDAQYF TGTTCCAGCAGTTTACCGCAGGGTCCCACAGATGCGCAGTATTTT
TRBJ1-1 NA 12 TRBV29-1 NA CSTLYMNTEAFF TGCAGCACACTGTACATGAACACTGAAGCCTTCTTT
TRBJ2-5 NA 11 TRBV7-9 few CTSSSQETQYF TGTACCAGCAGCTCCCAAGAGACCCAGTACTTC
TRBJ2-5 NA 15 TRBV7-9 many CASSLGGQAFETQYF TGTGCCAGCAGCTTAGGTGGCCAGGCATTCGAGACCCAGTACTTC
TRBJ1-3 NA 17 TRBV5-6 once CASSDRHTAFTGNTIYF TGTGCCAGCAGCGACAGACATACAGCCTTCACTGGAAACACCATATATTTT
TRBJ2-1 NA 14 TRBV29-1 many CSVYQQGSYNEQFF TGCAGCGTTTATCAACAGGGCTCCTACAATGAGCAGTTCTTC
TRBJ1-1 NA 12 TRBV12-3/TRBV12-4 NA CASSSRTAGAFF TGTGCCAGCAGTAGTCGGACAGCCGGCGCTTTCTTC
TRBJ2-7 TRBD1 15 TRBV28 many CASSSQGADVYEQYF TGTGCCAGCAGCAGTCAGGGGGCTGATGTGTACGAGCAGTACTTC
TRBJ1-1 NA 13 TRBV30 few CAWRAYRNTEAFF TGTGCCTGGAGGGCCTACAGGAACACTGAAGCTTTCTTT
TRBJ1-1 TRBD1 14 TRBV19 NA CASYTGGLHTEAIF TGTGCCTCCTACACAGGGGGCCTACACACTGAAGCTATCTTT
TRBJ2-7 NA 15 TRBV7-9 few CASSLASGGVYEQYF TGTGCCAGCAGCTTAGCGTCTGGGGGTGTCTACGAGCAGTACTTC
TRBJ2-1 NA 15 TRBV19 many CASSIRGISYNEQFF TGTGCCAGTAGTATACGTGGGATCTCCTACAATGAGCAGTTCTTC
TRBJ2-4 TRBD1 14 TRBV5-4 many CASSLTGAKNIQYF TGTGCCAGCAGCCTGACAGGGGCCAAAAACATTCAGTACTTC
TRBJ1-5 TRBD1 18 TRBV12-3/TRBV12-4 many CASTRDRGIENSNQPQHF TGTGCCAGCACCCGGGACAGGGGGATTGAGAATAGCAATCAGCCCCAGCATTTT
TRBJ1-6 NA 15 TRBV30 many CAWSASGPRNSPLHF TGTGCCTGGAGTGCGTCCGGACCGAGGAATTCACCCCTCCACTTT
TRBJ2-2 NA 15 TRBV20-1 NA CSAPKYGKNTGELFF TGCAGTGCTCCAAAGTACGGGAAGAACACCGGGGAGCTGTTTTTT
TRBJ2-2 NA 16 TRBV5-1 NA CASSLARSLNTGELFF TGCGCCAGCAGCTTGGCCAGAAGCCTCAACACCGGGGAGCTGTTTTTT
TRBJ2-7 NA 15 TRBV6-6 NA CASRDTERGSYEQYF TGTGCCAGCAGGGACACCGAGAGGGGCTCCTACGAGCAGTACTTC
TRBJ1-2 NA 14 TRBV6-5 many CASRPTPGFYGYTF TGTGCCAGCAGACCCACCCCAGGGTTCTATGGCTACACCTTC
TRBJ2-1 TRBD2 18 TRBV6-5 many CASSYSFIAGGPADEQFF TGTGCCAGCAGTTACTCGTTCATAGCGGGAGGGCCGGCCGATGAGCAGTTCTTC
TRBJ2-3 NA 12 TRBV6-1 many CASSGGLGSRYF TGTGCCAGCAGTGGTGGACTGGGGAGTAGGTATTTT
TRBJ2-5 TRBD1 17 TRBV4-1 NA CASSPSGQGATGVTEYF TGCGCCAGCAGCCCGTCAGGACAGGGGGCTACCGGGGTGACCGAGTACTTC
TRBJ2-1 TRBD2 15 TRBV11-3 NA CASSLAGQDVDERFF TGTGCCAGCAGCCTAGCGGGCCAGGATGTCGATGAGCGGTTCTTC